Presented here are 27 T cell receptor beta chains from one specimen sequenced in a study of blood T cell repertoires in COVID-19. Clones were sequenced by immunoSEQ multiplex PCR, and TCRdb holds only the in-frame ones, with some missing. Among roughly 280,000 clones listed, about 88% were seen once. The sample was peripheral blood. These receptors all stem from a man aged 30-40 years with active or convalescent COVID-19.

The rearrangement uses TRBV12-5 and TRBJ2-6, with D possibly being TRBD1 (6 bases). V was cut by 6 bases and J by 0 bases, with 9 bases left in between. The CDR3 is made up of 15 amino acids. Germline V CDR1 and CDR2: LGHNT, FRNRAP. DNA of the CDR3: TGTGCTAGTGGCCACAGGGACTCTGGGGCCAACGTCCTGACTTTC. The encoded protein is CASGHRDSGANVLTF.

The chain is built from TRBV9 and TRBJ1-4, with 9 bases fitting TRBD1. V dropped 3 bases and J dropped 6; count of bases not matched to a gene: 6. This CDR3 is 15 amino acids long. The germline CDR1 and CDR2 sequences are SGDLS and YYNGEE. This CDR3 is CASSDGTGRHEKLFF. In DNA, the CDR3 is TGTGCCAGCAGCGACGGGACAGGGAGGCATGAAAAACTGTTTTTT.

The chain combines TRBV9 with TRBJ2-3; tentatively, D is TRBD2 (7 bases). Between the trimmed V and J ends, which lost 3 bases and 2 bases, there was a span of 13 bases. CDR3 size: 15 residues. CDR1 SGDLS and CDR2 YYNGEE come from the germline V gene. CDR3 nucleotides: TGTGCCAGCAGCGGAGAGGGGGGGCCCACAGATACGCAGTATTTT. It is translated as CASSGEGGPTDTQYF.

The J gene is TRBJ2-1, the V gene TRBV4-3; 10 positions agree with TRBD2. CDR3 length: 16 residues. Unmatched junction bases numbered 9, after V lost 1 base and J lost 9 bases. Germline CDR1 LGHNA, CDR2 YSLEER. The CDR3 spells CASSQGGAGGLIEQFF. CDR3 sequence (DNA): TGCGCCAGCAGCCAAGGAGGAGCGGGGGGGCTTATTGAGCAGTTCTTC.

The chain combines TRBV4-3 with TRBJ1-4, with TRBD1 identical over 8 bases. Germline V gene lookup returns CDR1 LGHNA and CDR2 YSLEER. V lost 0 bases, J lost 0 bases, and 12 bases stayed unmatched. The CDR3 has 20 amino acids. The CDR3 DNA is TGCGCCAGCAGCCAAGATTCCCCGACAGGGGCGATTGCAACTAATGAAAAACTGTTTTTT. This encodes CASSQDSPTGAIATNEKLFF.

The chain has TRBV2 and TRBJ1-2; D might be TRBD1 (6 bases). Germline CDR1 SNHLY, CDR2 FYNNEI. V was cut by 7 bases and J by 5 bases, with 20 bases left in between. CDR3 size: 15 residues. The CDR3 protein is CASNAGDTGFYGYTF. CDR3 sequence (DNA): TGTGCCAGCAACGCGGGGGACACGGGCTTTTATGGCTACACCTTC.

CDR3 nucleotide sequence: TGTGCCAGCAGCAAAGTGGATCAGGCAGGGATTTTCTATGGCTACACCTTC. It yields the protein CASSKVDQAGIFYGYTF. The chain couples TRBV21-1 to TRBJ1-2; TRBD1, the D gene given by the table, was not confirmed from the DNA. TRBV21-1 represents a pseudogene. The CDR3 contains 17 residues.

There are a few counts of this clone. The V call is TRBV7-9, the J call TRBJ1-2; the D gene is possibly TRBD1 (6 bases). The CDR3 runs to 12 residues. V was clipped by 5 bases and J by 5 bases, with 9 bases between them. Per the germline V gene, CDR1 is SEHNR and CDR2 is FQNEAQ (reference sequence). CDR3 sequence (DNA): TGTGCCAGCAGCAACAGGGAATATGGCTACACCTTC. The encoded protein is CASSNREYGYTF.

This clone was observed a single time. This chain uses TRBV19 with TRBJ2-2, with 9 positions matching TRBD1. This CDR3 has 17 residues. With 0 bases clipped from V and 4 bases from J, the junction kept 6 bases outside the gene matches. Looked up from germline, CDR1 is LNHDA and CDR2 is SQIVND (reference sequence). DNA of the CDR3: TGTGCCAGTAGTATAGATTGGGGACAGGGATTCACCGGGGAGCTGTTTTTT. Protein product: CASSIDWGQGFTGELFF.

The chain is built from TRBV2 and TRBJ1-6; weak D call: TRBD1 (6 bases). The CDR3 extends over 15 amino acids. Germline V gene data show CDR1 as SNHLY and CDR2 as FYNNEI. Trimming stripped 5 bases from V and 9 bases from J, with 17 bases between. CDR3 in DNA: TGTGCCAGCAGTCCAGGGGCGACAATCTCTTCACCCCTCCACTTT. Its translation is CASSPGATISSPLHF. Complete variable domain (other parts from reference TRBV2 and TRBJ1-6): EPEVTQTPSHQVTQMGQEVILRCVPISNHLYFYWYRQILGQKVEFLVSFYNNEISEKSEIFDDQFSVERPDGSNFTLKIRSTKLEDSAMYFCASSPGATISSPLHFGNGTRLTVT.

The chain employs TRBV2 and TRBJ1-4, with 7 bases lining up with TRBD1. The V segment lost 3 bases and the J segment 4 bases; nucleotides outside the gene matches: 5. CDR1 SNHLY and CDR2 FYNNEI come from the germline V gene. This CDR3 spans 15 amino acids. The CDR3 DNA reads as TGTGCCAGCAGTGATGGGCGACAGGGTAATGAAAAACTGTTTTTT. As protein: CASSDGRQGNEKLFF.

The chain employs TRBV15 and TRBJ2-1; 10 bases are a match to TRBD2. The CDR3 sequence is 17 residues long. Trimming took 1 base from V and 4 from J; bases not matched to a gene: 7. Germline CDR1 is LNHNV and CDR2 is YYDKDF (reference sequence). The CDR3 is CATSRGQIAGGYNEQFF. In DNA, the CDR3 is TGTGCCACCAGCAGAGGTCAGATAGCGGGGGGTTACAATGAGCAGTTCTTC.

V usage is TRBV9 and J usage is TRBJ1-2; tentatively, D is TRBD1 (6 bases). V lost 0 bases and J lost 5, with 14 bases in between. Germline CDR1 is SGDLS and CDR2 is YYNGEE. The CDR3 totals 15 residues. The CDR3 DNA is TGTGCCAGCAGCGTAGGAGGGGGACCAAGTTATGGCTACACCTTC. Translation: CASSVGGGPSYGYTF.

This sequence joins TRBV28 and TRBJ1-5; D ambiguous. The CDR3 sequence is 13 residues long. Trimming shortened V by 2 bases and J by 6 bases, and 8 bases separated the two germline ends. Germline V gene lookup returns CDR1 MDHEN and CDR2 SYDVKM. CDR3 protein: CASSLVPSQPQHF. CDR3 bases: TGTGCCAGCAGTTTAGTTCCCAGTCAGCCCCAGCATTTT.

The CDR3 nucleotides read TGTGCCAGCAGCCAAGGAGGACCCCGGGGGACCCAGTACTTC. Its translation is CASSQGGPRGTQYF. The chain has TRBV3-1 (or the pseudogene TRBV3-2) and TRBJ2-5; tentatively, D is TRBD2 (5 bases). This CDR3 has 14 amino acids. Looked up from germline, CDR1 is LGHDT and CDR2 is YNNKEL (reference sequence). V was clipped by 1 base and J by 7 bases, with 13 bases between them.

V and J are TRBV19 and TRBJ1-4; possibly TRBD1 for D (5 bases). The CDR3 spans 15 residues. Germline V gene data show CDR1 as LNHDA and CDR2 as SQIVND (reference sequence). The germline V and J ends were trimmed by 6 bases and 2 bases, with 13 bases remaining between them. This CDR3 reads CASSNQGWTNEKLFF. The CDR3 region has the DNA TGTGCCAGTAGCAACCAGGGTTGGACTAATGAAAAACTGTTTTTT. The variable domain in full, with the rest retrieved from reference TRBV19 and TRBJ1-4, is DGGITQSPKYLFRKEGQNVTLSCEQNLNHDAMYWYRQDPGQGLRLIYYSQIVNDFQKGDIAEGYSVSREKKESFPLTVTSAQKNPTAFYLCASSNQGWTNEKLFFGSGTQLSVL.

The chain combines TRBV10-3 with TRBJ2-5; D unresolved. The CDR3 runs 11 residues. V was trimmed by 5 bases and J by 4 bases, leaving 5 bases between them. Germline V gives CDR1 ENHRY, CDR2 SYGVKD. The CDR3 is CAISSSETQYF. CDR3 coding DNA: TGTGCCATCAGTAGCTCAGAGACCCAGTACTTC.

The chain links TRBV9 to TRBJ2-3; 8 nucleotides agree with TRBD2. Germline trimming cut 5 bases from V and 2 bases from J; bases unmatched to any gene: 4. CDR1 is SGDLS and CDR2 is YYNGEE in the germline V gene. The CDR3 totals 14 residues. CDR3 DNA sequence: TGTGCCAGCAGTTCCGGACTAGCCACAGATACGCAGTATTTT. Residues: CASSSGLATDTQYF.

V and J are TRBV6-1 and TRBJ2-2; TRBD1 aligns across 8 bases. The V segment lost 3 bases and the J segment 7 bases; nucleotides outside the gene matches: 4. Germline CDR1 is MNHNS and CDR2 is SASEGT. The CDR3 covers 14 residues. The CDR3 DNA reads as TGTGCCAGCAGTGACAGGGGGCGTTTCGGGGAGCTGTTTTTT. It encodes CASSDRGRFGELFF.

The chain employs TRBV19 and TRBJ1-5; D might be TRBD1 (6 bases). Germline V lookup: CDR1 LNHDA, CDR2 SQIVND (reference sequence). The CDR3 totals 15 residues. V was trimmed by 9 bases and J by 2 bases, leaving 17 bases between them. Here the CDR3 DNA reads TGTGCCAGCACCATGGACAGCCGCGGCAATCAGCCCCAGCATTTT. Protein sequence: CASTMDSRGNQPQHF.

The chain is built from TRBV4-1 and TRBJ2-1; 7 bases match TRBD2. The trim removed 0 bases at V and 4 bases at J, leaving 12 bases unmatched. This CDR3 comprises 18 residues. Germline V gene sequence: CDR1 MGHRA, CDR2 YSYEKL. Here the CDR3 reads CASSQEGAGLNSYNEQFF. The CDR3 DNA sequence: TGCGCCAGCAGCCAAGAGGGAGCGGGACTAAATTCTTACAATGAGCAGTTCTTC.

The genes are TRBV11-1 and TRBJ1-1; 9 nucleotides match TRBD1. Unmatched junction bases numbered 2, after V lost 5 bases and J lost 1 base. Germline CDR1 SGHAT, CDR2 FQDESV (reference sequence). CDR3 length: 14 residues. The DNA for the CDR3 is TGTGCCAGCAGCCTGACAGGGGGGAACACTGAAGCTTTCTTT. Amino acids: CASSLTGGNTEAFF.

The CDR3 is CASSPRDYRYEQYF. Here the CDR3 DNA reads TGTGCCAGCAGTCCCCGGGACTATCGCTACGAGCAGTACTTC. The chain combines TRBV9 with TRBJ2-7; 7 positions match TRBD2. The CDR3 totals 14 residues. In germline, CDR1 is SGDLS, CDR2 YYNGEE. J was trimmed by 3 bases and V by 5 bases; bases with no gene match: 8. The whole variable domain, remainder taken from reference TRBV9 and TRBJ2-7, is DSGVTQTPKHLITATGQRVTLRCSPRSGDLSVYWYQQSLDQGLQFLIQYYNGEERAKGNILERFSAQQFPDLHSELNLSSLELGDSALYFCASSPRDYRYEQYFGPGTRLTVT.

The chain uses TRBV5-1 and TRBJ2-3; 9 positions agree with TRBD1. This CDR3 contains 15 residues. Trimming took 1 base from V and 6 from J; bases not matched to a gene: 6. Germline V gene lookup returns CDR1 SGHRS and CDR2 YFSETQ. The chain's CDR3 is CASSLTGGSEDTQYF. Written as DNA, the CDR3 is TGCGCCAGCAGCTTGACAGGGGGCTCGGAGGATACGCAGTATTTT.

The chain carries TRBV3-1 (or the pseudogene TRBV3-2) and TRBJ2-5; no clear D. Germline V gene lookup returns CDR1 LGHDT and CDR2 YNNKEL (reference sequence). Deletions cut 0 bases from V and 4 bases from J, with 9 bases between. This CDR3 spans 14 amino acids. The CDR3 loop reads CASSQDYVRETQYF. The CDR3 DNA sequence: TGTGCCAGCAGCCAAGATTATGTTAGAGAGACCCAGTACTTC.

This chain connects TRBV3-1 (or the pseudogene TRBV3-2) to TRBJ1-6, with D unclear. Germline values: CDR1 LGHDT, CDR2 YNNKEL (reference sequence). The CDR3 is 14 amino acids. The V end lost 1 base, the J end lost 5 bases, and 6 bases lay between the germline ends. CDR3 DNA sequence: TGTGCCAGCAGCCAAGCGCAGGATAATTCACCCCTCCACTTT. Amino acids: CASSQAQDNSPLHF.

The rearrangement joins TRBV2 to TRBJ1-3; 7 bases are shared with TRBD1. The ends lost 4 bases at V and 0 bases at J; junction bases unmatched: 6. Germline loops: CDR1 SNHLY, CDR2 FYNNEI. The CDR3 is 16 amino acids. This CDR3 reads CASSGRTGNSGNTIYF. The CDR3 coding sequence is TGTGCCAGCAGTGGCCGGACAGGAAACTCTGGAAACACCATATATTTT.